This entry features one T cell receptor (beta chain) sequence. The data were taken from a study of shared clonotypes between healthy human individuals. TCRdb keeps only in-frame clones here, not all; method: immunoSEQ multiplex PCR. The profile shows around 2.5 million clones, roughly 93% of them singletons. CDR1 and CDR2 from the germline V gene are MDHEN and SYDVKM. V lost 3 bases and J lost 1, with 16 bases in between. This CDR3 region has 17 residues. This TCR came from a man younger than 30 in good health. Some clones in this sample may be carry-over from other donors' samples. V and J are TRBV28 and TRBJ1-3; tentative D call: TRBD1 (5 bases). What was sequenced was naive CD4+ T cells from PBMCs. The subset is: CD45RA+ positively selected. The CDR3 nucleotides read TGTGCCAGCAGTTTCGTCCCCATGACAGATTCTGGAAACACCATATATTTT. This gives the protein CASSFVPMTDSGNTIYF.